Listed below are T cell receptor beta chains from one sample, sequenced in a study of Ad26.COV2.S vaccination and SARS-CoV-2 variants. This table comes from immunoSEQ multiplex PCR, and its TCRdb copy is limited to in-frame clones, with some not included. The table shows approximately 400,000 clones, with 83% occurring only once. The sample in question was peripheral blood, obtained in a trial of Ad26.COV2.S vaccine versus placebo. The source of these receptors is a person between 18 and 60 years old who received the Ad26.COV2.S COVID-19 vaccine or a placebo. The CDR3 runs from the conserved cysteine through the conserved F or W. D genes are given only for firm matches. Size values are once, few and many counts, or a class for expanded clones, and some rows have none.

d_call: NA; v_call: TRBV7-3; clone_size: few; j_call: TRBJ1-1; cdr3_aa: CASSPGRELEAFF; cdr3_nt: TGTGCCAGCAGCCCCGGTAGGGAGCTTGAAGCTTTCTTT
d_call: NA; v_call: TRBV6-2/TRBV6-3; clone_size: NA; j_call: TRBJ1-4; cdr3_aa: CASNPGATNEKLFF; cdr3_nt: TGTGCCAGCAACCCTGGAGCAACTAATGAAAAACTGTTTTTT
d_call: NA; v_call: TRBV4-2; clone_size: NA; j_call: TRBJ1-3; cdr3_aa: CASSQGFSGNTIYF; cdr3_nt: TGTGCCAGCAGCCAAGGGTTCTCTGGAAACACCATATATTTT
d_call: NA; v_call: TRBV11-3; clone_size: NA; j_call: TRBJ1-1; cdr3_aa: CASSLEGGRRNTEAFF; cdr3_nt: TGTGCCAGCAGCTTAGAAGGCGGCAGGCGGAACACTGAAGCTTTCTTT
d_call: TRBD2; v_call: TRBV11-2; clone_size: NA; j_call: TRBJ2-1; cdr3_aa: CASSYGGLAGIYEQFF; cdr3_nt: TGTGCCAGCAGCTATGGCGGACTAGCGGGGATCTATGAGCAGTTCTTC
d_call: NA; v_call: TRBV6-5; clone_size: NA; j_call: TRBJ1-1; cdr3_aa: CASSYTELNTEAFF; cdr3_nt: TGTGCCAGCAGTTACACCGAGCTGAACACTGAAGCTTTCTTT
d_call: NA; v_call: TRBV18; clone_size: NA; j_call: TRBJ1-2; cdr3_aa: CASSPAAKANYGYTF; cdr3_nt: TGTGCCAGCTCACCGGCTGCGAAAGCTAACTATGGCTACACCTTC
d_call: NA; v_call: TRBV6-6; clone_size: once; j_call: TRBJ1-2; cdr3_aa: CASSNTGGLNYGYTF; cdr3_nt: TGTGCCAGCAGCAATACAGGTGGGCTTAACTATGGCTACACCTTC
d_call: NA; v_call: TRBV4-1; clone_size: few; j_call: TRBJ2-1; cdr3_aa: CASSQSNNEQFF; cdr3_nt: TGCGCCAGCAGCCAAAGCAATAATGAGCAGTTCTTC
d_call: TRBD2; v_call: TRBV7-6; clone_size: NA; j_call: TRBJ2-5; cdr3_aa: CASSSIGLAGRGWETQYF; cdr3_nt: TGTGCCAGCAGCAGTATTGGTCTAGCGGGAAGGGGCTGGGAGACCCAGTACTTC
d_call: NA; v_call: TRBV20-1; clone_size: NA; j_call: TRBJ2-1; cdr3_aa: CSAKTGSEGFF; cdr3_nt: TGCAGTGCGAAGACAGGTTCTGAAGGGTTCTTC
d_call: NA; v_call: TRBV27; clone_size: NA; j_call: TRBJ2-1; cdr3_aa: CASSTGSYNEQFF; cdr3_nt: TGTGCCAGCAGTACAGGGTCCTACAATGAGCAGTTCTTC
d_call: NA; v_call: TRBV11-2; clone_size: NA; j_call: TRBJ2-1; cdr3_aa: CASREAGYNEQFF; cdr3_nt: TGTGCCAGCAGGGAAGCTGGGTACAATGAGCAGTTCTTC
d_call: TRBD2; v_call: TRBV6-2/TRBV6-3; clone_size: once; j_call: TRBJ2-7; cdr3_aa: CASSLGTTPYEQYF; cdr3_nt: TGTGCCAGCAGTCTCGGGACTACACCCTACGAGCAGTACTTC
d_call: NA; v_call: TRBV12-3/TRBV12-4; clone_size: NA; j_call: TRBJ1-2; cdr3_aa: CASMLANYGYTF; cdr3_nt: TGTGCCAGTATGTTAGCTAACTATGGCTACACCTTC
d_call: TRBD1; v_call: TRBV5-5; clone_size: once; j_call: TRBJ1-2; cdr3_aa: CASSLEDRGLYGYTF; cdr3_nt: TGTGCCAGCAGCTTGGAGGACAGGGGGCTATATGGCTACACCTTC
d_call: TRBD1; v_call: TRBV29-1; clone_size: once; j_call: TRBJ1-2; cdr3_aa: CSVRQGADYGYTF; cdr3_nt: TGCAGCGTCCGACAGGGGGCGGACTATGGCTACACCTTC
d_call: NA; v_call: TRBV3-1/TRBV3-2; clone_size: once; j_call: TRBJ1-3; cdr3_aa: CASSQNQQGSGNTIYF; cdr3_nt: TGTGCCAGCAGCCAAAATCAACAGGGCTCTGGAAACACCATATATTTT
d_call: NA; v_call: TRBV6-2/TRBV6-3; clone_size: NA; j_call: TRBJ2-6; cdr3_aa: CASSLPAGEGSGANVLTF; cdr3_nt: TGTGCCAGCAGCCTCCCGGCAGGGGAGGGGTCTGGGGCCAACGTCCTGACTTTC
d_call: NA; v_call: TRBV24-1; clone_size: NA; j_call: TRBJ2-1; cdr3_aa: CATSDVNEQFF; cdr3_nt: TGTGCCACCAGTGATGTCAATGAGCAGTTCTTC
d_call: NA; v_call: TRBV28; clone_size: few; j_call: TRBJ1-2; cdr3_aa: CASTSGRNLYGYTF; cdr3_nt: TGTGCCAGCACCTCCGGGAGGAATCTCTATGGCTACACCTTC
d_call: NA; v_call: TRBV4-1; clone_size: NA; j_call: TRBJ1-2; cdr3_aa: CASSPERTANYGYTF; cdr3_nt: TGCGCCAGCAGCCCAGAGAGGACCGCTAACTATGGCTACACCTTC
d_call: NA; v_call: TRBV20-1; clone_size: NA; j_call: TRBJ1-2; cdr3_aa: CSASLRQTGSGYGYTF; cdr3_nt: TGCAGTGCTAGTTTGCGACAGACAGGAAGTGGCTATGGCTACACCTTC
d_call: NA; v_call: TRBV2; clone_size: NA; j_call: TRBJ1-5; cdr3_aa: CASSAMGQPQHF; cdr3_nt: TGTGCCAGCAGCGCCATGGGGCAGCCCCAGCATTTT
d_call: NA; v_call: TRBV28; clone_size: NA; j_call: TRBJ1-1; cdr3_aa: CASSPDWNTEAFF; cdr3_nt: TGTGCCAGCAGTCCCGACTGGAACACTGAAGCTTTCTTT
d_call: TRBD2; v_call: TRBV10-3; clone_size: NA; j_call: TRBJ2-7; cdr3_aa: CAVGAAGGFHEQYF; cdr3_nt: TGTGCCGTGGGGGCCGCGGGAGGGTTCCACGAGCAGTACTTC
d_call: TRBD1; v_call: TRBV18; clone_size: once; j_call: TRBJ1-5; cdr3_aa: CASSGTALSNQPQHF; cdr3_nt: TGTGCCAGCTCAGGGACAGCGCTGAGTAATCAGCCCCAGCATTTT
d_call: NA; v_call: TRBV21-1; clone_size: NA; j_call: TRBJ2-1; cdr3_aa: CASSTPQTGDEQFF; cdr3_nt: TGTGCCAGCAGCACGCCACAAACGGGCGATGAGCAGTTCTTC
d_call: TRBD2; v_call: TRBV5-3; clone_size: NA; j_call: TRBJ2-7; cdr3_aa: CARSLSFHKREGPEEQYF; cdr3_nt: TGTGCCAGAAGCTTATCCTTTCATAAGCGGGAGGGTCCGGAGGAGCAGTACTTC